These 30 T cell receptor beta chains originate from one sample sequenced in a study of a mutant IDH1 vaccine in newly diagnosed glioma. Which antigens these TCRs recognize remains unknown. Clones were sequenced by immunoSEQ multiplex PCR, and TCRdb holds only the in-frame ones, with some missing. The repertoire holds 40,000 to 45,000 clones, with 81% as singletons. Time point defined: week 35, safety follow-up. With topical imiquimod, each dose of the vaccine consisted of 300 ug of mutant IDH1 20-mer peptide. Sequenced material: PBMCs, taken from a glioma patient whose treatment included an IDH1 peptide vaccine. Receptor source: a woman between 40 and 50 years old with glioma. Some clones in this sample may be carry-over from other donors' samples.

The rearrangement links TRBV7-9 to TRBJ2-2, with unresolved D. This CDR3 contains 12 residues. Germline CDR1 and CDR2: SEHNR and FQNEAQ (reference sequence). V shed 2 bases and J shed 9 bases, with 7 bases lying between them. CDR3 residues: CASSLFARELFF. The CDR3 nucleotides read TGTGCCAGCAGCTTATTCGCGCGGGAGCTGTTTTTT. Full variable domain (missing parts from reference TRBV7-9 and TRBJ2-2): DTGVSQNPRHKITKRGQNVTFRCDPISEHNRLYWYRQTLGQGPEFLTYFQNEAQLEKSRLLSDRFSAERPKGSFSTLEIQRTEQGDSAMYLCASSLFARELFFGEGSRLTVL.

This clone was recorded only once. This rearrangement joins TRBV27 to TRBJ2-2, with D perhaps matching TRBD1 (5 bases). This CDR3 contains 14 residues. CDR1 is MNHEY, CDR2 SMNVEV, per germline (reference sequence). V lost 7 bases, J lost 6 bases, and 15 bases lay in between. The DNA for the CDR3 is TGTGCCAGCACTCCCGGCAGCAGGGCCGGGGAGCTGTTTTTT. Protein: CASTPGSRAGELFF.

The chain's CDR3 is CSARDSSGANVLTF. In DNA form, the CDR3 reads TGCAGCGCACGGGACAGCTCTGGGGCCAACGTCCTGACTTTC. The rearrangement uses TRBV29-1 and TRBJ2-6; 7 bases are a match to TRBD1. This CDR3 region has 14 residues. CDR1 and CDR2 from the germline V gene are SQVTM and ANQGSEA. V lost 7 bases and J lost 0; bases outside the gene matches: 3. Complete variable domain (other parts from reference TRBV29-1 and TRBJ2-6): SAVISQKPSRDICQRGTSLTIQCQVDSQVTMMFWYRQQPGQSLTLIATANQGSEATYESGFVIDKFPISRPNLTFSTLTVSNMSPEDSSIYLCSARDSSGANVLTFGAGSRLTVL.

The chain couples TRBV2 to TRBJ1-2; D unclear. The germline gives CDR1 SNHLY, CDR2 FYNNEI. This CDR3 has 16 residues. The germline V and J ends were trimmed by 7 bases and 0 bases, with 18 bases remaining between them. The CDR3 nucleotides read TGTGCCAGCAATGGAGACCGGGTCCCGGCTAACTATGGCTACACCTTC. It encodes CASNGDRVPANYGYTF.

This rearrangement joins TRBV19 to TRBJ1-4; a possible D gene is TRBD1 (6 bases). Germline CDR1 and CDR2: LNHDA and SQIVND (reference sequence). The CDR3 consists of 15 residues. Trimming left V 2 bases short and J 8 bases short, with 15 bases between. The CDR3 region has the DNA TGTGCCAGTAGTATACTCGGACAGACCCAGGAAAAACTGTTTTTT. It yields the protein CASSILGQTQEKLFF.

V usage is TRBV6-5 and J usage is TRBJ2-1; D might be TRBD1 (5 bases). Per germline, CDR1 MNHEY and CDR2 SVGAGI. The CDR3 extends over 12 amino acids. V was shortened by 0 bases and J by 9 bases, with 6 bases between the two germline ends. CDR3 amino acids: CASSYSQGEQFF. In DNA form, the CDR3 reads TGTGCCAGCAGTTACTCCCAGGGTGAGCAGTTCTTC.

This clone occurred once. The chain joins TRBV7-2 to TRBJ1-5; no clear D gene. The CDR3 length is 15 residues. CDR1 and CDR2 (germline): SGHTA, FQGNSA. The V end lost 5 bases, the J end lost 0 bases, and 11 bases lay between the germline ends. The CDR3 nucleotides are TGTGCCAGCAGCCCTGGCCTTTATAGCAATCAGCCCCAGCATTTT. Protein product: CASSPGLYSNQPQHF.

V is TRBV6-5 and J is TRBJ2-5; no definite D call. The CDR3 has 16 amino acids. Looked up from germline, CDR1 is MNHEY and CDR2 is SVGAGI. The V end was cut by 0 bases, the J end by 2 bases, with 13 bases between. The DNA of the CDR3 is TGTGCCAGCAGTTACTCCGGCCCCCCGAGGCAAGAGACCCAGTACTTC. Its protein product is CASSYSGPPRQETQYF.

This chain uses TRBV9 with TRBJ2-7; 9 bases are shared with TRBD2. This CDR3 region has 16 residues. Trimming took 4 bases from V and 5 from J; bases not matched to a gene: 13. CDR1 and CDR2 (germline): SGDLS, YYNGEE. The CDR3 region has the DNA TGTGCCAGCAGCCCAAGAGGAGCGGGAGGCCTGGACGAGCAGTACTTC. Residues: CASSPRGAGGLDEQYF.

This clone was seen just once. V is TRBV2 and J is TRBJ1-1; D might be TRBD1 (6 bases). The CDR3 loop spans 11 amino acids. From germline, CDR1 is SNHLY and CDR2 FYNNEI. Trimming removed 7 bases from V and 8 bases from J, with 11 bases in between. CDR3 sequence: CASKDRFEAFF. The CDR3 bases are TGTGCCAGCAAAGACAGGTTCGAAGCTTTCTTT.

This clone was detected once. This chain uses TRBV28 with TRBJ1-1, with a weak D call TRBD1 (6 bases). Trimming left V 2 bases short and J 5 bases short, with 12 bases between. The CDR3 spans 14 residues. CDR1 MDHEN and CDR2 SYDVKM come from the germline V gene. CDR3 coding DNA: TGTGCCAGCAGTTTAGGGGGCGCGAGAACTGAAGCTTTCTTT. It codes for CASSLGGARTEAFF.

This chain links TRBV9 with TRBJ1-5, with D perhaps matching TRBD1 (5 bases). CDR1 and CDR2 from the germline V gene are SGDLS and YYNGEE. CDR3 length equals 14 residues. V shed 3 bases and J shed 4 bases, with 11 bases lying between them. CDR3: CASSAGTGNQPQHF. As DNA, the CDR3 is TGTGCCAGCAGCGCCGGGACGGGGAATCAGCCCCAGCATTTT.

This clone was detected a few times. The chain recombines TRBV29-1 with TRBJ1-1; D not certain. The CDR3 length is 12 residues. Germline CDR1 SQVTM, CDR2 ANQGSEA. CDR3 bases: TGCGCCGGATCGATAGTGAACACTGAAGCTTTCTTT. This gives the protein CAGSIVNTEAFF.

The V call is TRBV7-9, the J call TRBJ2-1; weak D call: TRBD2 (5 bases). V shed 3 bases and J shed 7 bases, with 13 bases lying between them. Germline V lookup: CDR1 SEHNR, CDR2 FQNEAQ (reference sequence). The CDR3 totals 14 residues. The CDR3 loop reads CASSFPMAGNEQFF. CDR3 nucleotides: TGTGCCAGCAGCTTTCCCATGGCGGGTAATGAGCAGTTCTTC.

The CDR3: CASSMRQGSTLSTDTQYF. The DNA for the CDR3 is TGTGCCAGTAGTATGAGGCAGGGGTCAACATTAAGCACAGATACGCAGTATTTT. The V gene is TRBV19, the J gene TRBJ2-3; D is perhaps TRBD1 (6 bases). Between the trimmed V and J ends, which lost 3 bases and 0 bases, there was a span of 19 bases. The CDR3 spans 18 residues. From germline, CDR1 is LNHDA and CDR2 SQIVND (reference sequence). Together with reference TRBV19 and TRBJ2-3, the CDR3 gives the full variable domain: DGGITQSPKYLFRKEGQNVTLSCEQNLNHDAMYWYRQDPGQGLRLIYYSQIVNDFQKGDIAEGYSVSREKKESFPLTVTSAQKNPTAFYLCASSMRQGSTLSTDTQYFGPGTRLTVL.

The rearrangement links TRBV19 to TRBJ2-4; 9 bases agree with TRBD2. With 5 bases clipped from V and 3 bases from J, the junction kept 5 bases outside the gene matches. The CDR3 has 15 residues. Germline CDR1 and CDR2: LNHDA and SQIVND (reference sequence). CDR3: CASSPAGGDKNIQYF. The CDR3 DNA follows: TGTGCCAGTAGTCCAGCGGGGGGAGACAAAAACATTCAGTACTTC.

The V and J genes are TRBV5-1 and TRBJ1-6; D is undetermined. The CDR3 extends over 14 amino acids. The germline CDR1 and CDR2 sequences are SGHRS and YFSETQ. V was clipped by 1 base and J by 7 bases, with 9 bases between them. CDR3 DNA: TGCGCCAGCAGCTTGAGCAGAGAAAATTCACCCCTCCACTTT. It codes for CASSLSRENSPLHF.

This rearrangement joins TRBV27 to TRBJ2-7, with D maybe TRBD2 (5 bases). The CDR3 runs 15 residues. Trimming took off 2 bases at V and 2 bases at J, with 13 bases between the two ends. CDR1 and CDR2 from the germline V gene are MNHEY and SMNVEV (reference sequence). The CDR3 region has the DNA TGTGCCAGCAGTTTAGGGGTCTTACTAGCCTACGAGCAGTACTTC. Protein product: CASSLGVLLAYEQYF.

The CDR3 sequence: CASSYSPGQGGEQYF. In DNA, the CDR3 is TGTGCCAGCAGTTACTCCCCGGGACAGGGTGGGGAGCAGTACTTC. The chain combines TRBV6-6 with TRBJ2-7, with 9 bases fitting TRBD1. The CDR3 spans 15 residues. The V segment lost 0 bases and the J segment 7 bases; nucleotides outside the gene matches: 7. Germline lookup yields CDR1 MNHNY and CDR2 SVGAGI (reference sequence).

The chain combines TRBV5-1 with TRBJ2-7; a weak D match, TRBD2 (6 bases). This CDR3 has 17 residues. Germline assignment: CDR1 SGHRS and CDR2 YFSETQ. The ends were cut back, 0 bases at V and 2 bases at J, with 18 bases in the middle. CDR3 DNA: TGCGCCAGCAGCTTGGCCGGGACTTCTCATTTACCCTACGAGCAGTACTTC. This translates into CASSLAGTSHLPYEQYF.

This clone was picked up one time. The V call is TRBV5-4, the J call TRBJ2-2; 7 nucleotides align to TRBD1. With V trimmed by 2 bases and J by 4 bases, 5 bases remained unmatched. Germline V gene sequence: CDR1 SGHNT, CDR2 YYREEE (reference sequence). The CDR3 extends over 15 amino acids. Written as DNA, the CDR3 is TGTGCCAGCAGCTTAGACAGGGTCGTCACCGGGGAGCTGTTTTTT. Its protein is CASSLDRVVTGELFF.

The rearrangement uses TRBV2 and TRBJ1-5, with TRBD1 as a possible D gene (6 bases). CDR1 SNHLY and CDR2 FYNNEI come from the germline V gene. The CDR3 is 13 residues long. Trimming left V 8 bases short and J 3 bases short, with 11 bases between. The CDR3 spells CASAGEYNQPQHF. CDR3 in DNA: TGTGCCAGCGCAGGGGAGTACAATCAGCCCCAGCATTTT.

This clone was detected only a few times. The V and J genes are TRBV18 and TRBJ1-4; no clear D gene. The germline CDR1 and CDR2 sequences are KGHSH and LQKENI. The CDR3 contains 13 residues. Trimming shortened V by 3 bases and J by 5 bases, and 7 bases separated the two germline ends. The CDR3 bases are TGTGCCAGCTCACCGGTAGGGAATGAAAAACTGTTTTTT. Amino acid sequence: CASSPVGNEKLFF.

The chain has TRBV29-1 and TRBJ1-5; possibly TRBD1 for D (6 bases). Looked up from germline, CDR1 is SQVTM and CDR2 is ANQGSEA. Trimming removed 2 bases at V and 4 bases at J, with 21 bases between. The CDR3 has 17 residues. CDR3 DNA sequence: TGCAGCGTTGAATTCCCACGGGGGGGAGGGGGTAATCAGCCCCAGCATTTT. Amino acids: CSVEFPRGGGGNQPQHF.

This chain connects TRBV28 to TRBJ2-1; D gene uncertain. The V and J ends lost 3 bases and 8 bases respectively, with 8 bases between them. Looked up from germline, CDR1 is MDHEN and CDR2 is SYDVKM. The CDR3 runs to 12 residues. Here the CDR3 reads CASSFPSDEQFF. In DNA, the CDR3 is TGTGCCAGCAGTTTTCCCTCGGATGAGCAGTTCTTC.

CDR3 DNA: TGTGCCAGCAGCCTTCAGACCACCGGGGAGCTGTTTTTT. Amino acids: CASSLQTTGELFF. The chain employs TRBV27 and TRBJ2-2; D remains unclear. Germline assignment: CDR1 MNHEY and CDR2 SMNVEV (reference sequence). The V and J ends lost 6 bases and 4 bases respectively, with 9 bases between them. The CDR3 loop spans 13 amino acids.

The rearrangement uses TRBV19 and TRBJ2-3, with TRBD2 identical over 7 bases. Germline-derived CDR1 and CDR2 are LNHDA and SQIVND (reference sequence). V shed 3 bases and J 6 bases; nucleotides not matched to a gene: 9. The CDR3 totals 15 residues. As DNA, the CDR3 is TGTGCCAGTAGTATGTCTCTCGCGCGGGAGGATACGCAGTATTTT. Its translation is CASSMSLAREDTQYF.

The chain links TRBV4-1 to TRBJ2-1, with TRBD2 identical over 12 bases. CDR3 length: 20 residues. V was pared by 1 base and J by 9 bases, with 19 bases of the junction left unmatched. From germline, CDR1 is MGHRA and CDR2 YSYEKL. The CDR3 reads CASSQGSPNPLAGGFSEQFF. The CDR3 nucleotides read TGCGCCAGCAGCCAAGGTTCCCCCAACCCACTAGCGGGAGGATTCAGTGAGCAGTTCTTC.

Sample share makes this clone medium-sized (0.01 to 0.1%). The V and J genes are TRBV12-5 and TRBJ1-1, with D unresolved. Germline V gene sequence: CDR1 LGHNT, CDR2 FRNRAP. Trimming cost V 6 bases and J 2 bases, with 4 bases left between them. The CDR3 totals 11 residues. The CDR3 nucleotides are TGTGCTAGTGGCCACAACACTGAAGCTTTCTTT. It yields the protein CASGHNTEAFF. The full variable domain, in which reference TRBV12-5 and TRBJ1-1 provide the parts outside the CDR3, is DARVTQTPRHKVTEMGQEVTMRCQPILGHNTVFWYRQTMMQGLELLAYFRNRAPLDDSGMPKDRFSAEMPDATLATLKIQPSEPRDSAVYFCASGHNTEAFFGQGTRLTVV.

This CDR3 reads CASSVSGLENEKLFF. The CDR3 DNA reads as TGTGCCAGCAGCGTATCCGGGCTCGAGAATGAAAAACTGTTTTTT. The chain combines TRBV9 with TRBJ1-4; no reliable D call. The CDR3 runs 15 residues. Germline V gene sequence: CDR1 SGDLS, CDR2 YYNGEE. V dropped 1 base and J dropped 5 bases, with 12 bases sitting between them.